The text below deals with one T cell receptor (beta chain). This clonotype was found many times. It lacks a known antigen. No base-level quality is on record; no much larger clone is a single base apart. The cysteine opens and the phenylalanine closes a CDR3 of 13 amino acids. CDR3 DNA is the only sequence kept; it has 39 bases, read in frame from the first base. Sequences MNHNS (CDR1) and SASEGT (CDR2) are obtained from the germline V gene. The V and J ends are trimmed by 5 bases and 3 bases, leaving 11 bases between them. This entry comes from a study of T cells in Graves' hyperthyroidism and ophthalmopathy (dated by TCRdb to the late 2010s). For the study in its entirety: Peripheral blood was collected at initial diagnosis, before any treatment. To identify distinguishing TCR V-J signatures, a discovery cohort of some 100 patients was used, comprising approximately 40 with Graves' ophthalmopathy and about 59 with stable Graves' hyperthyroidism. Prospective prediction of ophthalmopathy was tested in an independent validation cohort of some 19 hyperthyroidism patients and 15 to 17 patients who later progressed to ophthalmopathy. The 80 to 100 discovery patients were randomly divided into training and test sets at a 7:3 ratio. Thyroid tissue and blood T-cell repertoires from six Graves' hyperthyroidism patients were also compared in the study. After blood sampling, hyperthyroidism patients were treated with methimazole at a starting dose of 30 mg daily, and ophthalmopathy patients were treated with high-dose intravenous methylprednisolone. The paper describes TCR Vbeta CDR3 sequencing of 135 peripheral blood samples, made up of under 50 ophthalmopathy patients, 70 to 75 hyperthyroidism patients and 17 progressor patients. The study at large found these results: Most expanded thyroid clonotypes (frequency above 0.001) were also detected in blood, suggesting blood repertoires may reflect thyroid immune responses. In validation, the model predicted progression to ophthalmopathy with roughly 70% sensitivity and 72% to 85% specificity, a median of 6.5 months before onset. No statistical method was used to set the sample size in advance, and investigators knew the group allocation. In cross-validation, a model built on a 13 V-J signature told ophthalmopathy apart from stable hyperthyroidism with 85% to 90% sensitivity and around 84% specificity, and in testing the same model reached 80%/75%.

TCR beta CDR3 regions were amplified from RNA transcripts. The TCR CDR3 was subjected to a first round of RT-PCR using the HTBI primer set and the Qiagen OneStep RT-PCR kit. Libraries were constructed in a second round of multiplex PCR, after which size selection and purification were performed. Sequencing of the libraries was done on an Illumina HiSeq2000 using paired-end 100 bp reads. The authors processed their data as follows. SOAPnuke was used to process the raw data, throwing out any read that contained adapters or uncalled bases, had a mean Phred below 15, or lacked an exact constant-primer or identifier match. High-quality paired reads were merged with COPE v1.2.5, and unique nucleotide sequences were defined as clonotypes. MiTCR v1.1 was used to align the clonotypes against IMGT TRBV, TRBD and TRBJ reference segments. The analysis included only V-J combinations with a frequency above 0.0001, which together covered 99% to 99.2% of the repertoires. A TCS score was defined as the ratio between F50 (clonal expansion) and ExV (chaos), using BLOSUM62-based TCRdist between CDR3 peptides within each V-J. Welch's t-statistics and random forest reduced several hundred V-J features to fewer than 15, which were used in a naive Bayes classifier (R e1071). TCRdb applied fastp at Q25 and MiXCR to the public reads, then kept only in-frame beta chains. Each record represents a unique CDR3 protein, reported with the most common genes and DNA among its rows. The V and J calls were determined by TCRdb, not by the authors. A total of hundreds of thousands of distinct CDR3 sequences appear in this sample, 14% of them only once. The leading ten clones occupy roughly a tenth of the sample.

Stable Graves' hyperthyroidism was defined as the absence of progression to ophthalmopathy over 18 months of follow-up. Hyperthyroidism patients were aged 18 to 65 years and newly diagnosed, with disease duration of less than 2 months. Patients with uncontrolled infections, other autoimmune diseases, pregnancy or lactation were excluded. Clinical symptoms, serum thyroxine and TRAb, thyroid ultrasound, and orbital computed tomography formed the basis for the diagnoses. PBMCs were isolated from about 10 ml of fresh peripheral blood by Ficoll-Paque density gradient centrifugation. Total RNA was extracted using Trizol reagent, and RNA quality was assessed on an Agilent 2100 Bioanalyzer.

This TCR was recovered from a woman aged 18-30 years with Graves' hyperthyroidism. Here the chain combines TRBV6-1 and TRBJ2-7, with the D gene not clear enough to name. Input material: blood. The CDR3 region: CASSLLLSYEQYF. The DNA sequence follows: TGTGCCAGCAGTTTACTATTAAGCTACGAGCAGTACTTC.